The clone carrying this TCR beta chain was found a few times. Its antigen is unidentified. This CDR3 is 16 amino acids long. V was trimmed by 1 base and J by 5 bases, leaving 14 bases between them. CDR1 and CDR2 (germline): LGHDT, YNNKEL (reference sequence). Together with a sample-barcoded 5' primer, a J-beta primer mix was included in a second PCR lasting about 7 to 11 cycles. Each of the cDNA molecules was tagged by a template-switch adaptor with 12 random nucleotides. In TCRdb, the 5' RACE reads were re-called with MiXCR into one record per CDR3 protein. This sample carries about 1 million distinct CDR3 sequences, more than 40% of them seen once, and the ten largest clones take over 15%. This sample was included in a study of blood T cells in healthy people across ages. Study at large: About one barcoded beta molecule per two T cells came from capture by template switching. Study-level points and caveats: Roughly linear declines in TCR beta diversity per million T cells occurred with age. TCR beta diversity tracked closely with naive T cell percentage.

The sequencing input was blood. V is TRBV3-1 and J is TRBJ2-2; D gene uncertain. The sequence was obtained from a woman in her sixties in good health. CDR3: CASSQVLSLGTGELFF. The CDR3 DNA is TGTGCCAGCAGCCAAGTTTTGAGTCTGGGGACCGGGGAGCTGTTTTTT.